This T cell receptor (beta chain) was profiled in a study of cytomegalovirus exposure and HLA in healthy donors. The germline V gene has CDR1 SEHNR and CDR2 FQNEAQ (reference sequence). CDR3 length: 13 amino acids. Trimming removed 2 bases from V and 4 bases from J, with 8 bases in between. A note on this clone: Its antigen remains unknown.

Only in-frame clones appear in the TCRdb table, and some are missing; sequencing was by immunoSEQ multiplex PCR. The sample contains roughly 310,000 clones, roughly 88% of which appear only once. Study results and limitations: The listing of 150 or so TCR beta chains classed them as cytomegalovirus-associated.

The sequencing input was PBMCs. The rearrangement links TRBV7-9 to TRBJ1-1; no definite D call. The sequence was obtained from a man aged 30-40 years in good health and CMV-seronegative. CDR3: CASSLRGPTEAFF. DNA of the CDR3: TGTGCCAGCAGCTTAAGAGGGCCCACTGAAGCTTTCTTT.